The 7 T cell receptor beta chains presented below share a single source sample, sequenced in a study of radiotherapy plus CTLA-4 blockade in lung cancer. Produced via immunoSEQ multiplex PCR; TCRdb's table is partial and in-frame only. The profile covers approximately 94,000 clones, with approximately 80% appearing a single time and about 23% taken by the ten largest. This sample comprised peripheral blood, obtained from a patient treated with radiotherapy plus ipilimumab. These receptors came from a human donor with non-small cell lung cancer that progressed on radiotherapy plus ipilimumab.

The rearrangement joins TRBV19 to TRBJ2-3; D not resolved. The germline gives CDR1 LNHDA, CDR2 SQIVND (reference sequence). Trimming removed 3 bases at V and 5 bases at J, with 6 bases between. The CDR3 consists of 12 residues. Here the CDR3 reads CASSIGLDTQYF. The CDR3 DNA is TGTGCCAGTAGTATCGGGTTAGATACGCAGTATTTT.

This clone was seen only a few times. The V gene is TRBV28, the J gene TRBJ2-2; 9 nucleotides line up with TRBD2. CDR1 is MDHEN and CDR2 is SYDVKM in the germline V gene. The length of the CDR3 is 16 residues. Trimming cost V 1 base and J 5 bases; bases outside gene matches: 5. CDR3: CASSLLAGVDTGELFF. CDR3 sequence (DNA): TGTGCCAGCAGTTTATTAGCGGGAGTTGATACCGGGGAGCTGTTTTTT.

The J gene is TRBJ2-5, the V gene TRBV28; tentative D call: TRBD2 (7 bases). V was pared by 5 bases and J by 3 bases, with 10 bases between. This CDR3 has 13 amino acids. CDR1 and CDR2 (germline): MDHEN, SYDVKM. The CDR3, as DNA: TGTGCCAGCAGTCGGGGGGCGGAAGAGACCCAGTACTTC. Protein product: CASSRGAEETQYF.

As for this clone: Other DNA sequences in the sample encode the same CDR3. The chain joins TRBV10-2 to TRBJ2-2, with D uncertain. Germline loops: CDR1 WSHSY, CDR2 SAAADI. Between the trimmed V and J ends, which lost 3 bases and 1 base, there was a span of 6 bases. This CDR3 region has 14 residues. In DNA, the CDR3 is TGCGCCAGCAGTGAATTGGTGAACACCGGGGAGCTGTTTTTT. Its protein is CASSELVNTGELFF.

This chain links TRBV30 with TRBJ1-2; 9 positions agree with TRBD1. The CDR3 covers 13 residues. Germline lookup yields CDR1 GTSNPN and CDR2 SVGIG (reference sequence). The trim removed 4 bases at V and 5 bases at J, leaving 5 bases unmatched. Here the CDR3 DNA reads TGTGCCTGGAATCCGGGACAGGGATATGGCTACACCTTC. This translates into CAWNPGQGYGYTF.

This clone has just one count. This chain joins TRBV29-1 and TRBJ1-2; no firm D call. The CDR3 is 13 residues long. The germline V gene encodes CDR1 SQVTM and CDR2 ANQGSEA. The V end was cut by 6 bases, the J end by 7 bases, with 18 bases between. Written as DNA, the CDR3 is TGCAGCGTCTGGGAGGTTGGAAAGACTGGCTACACCTTC. It yields the protein CSVWEVGKTGYTF.

The CDR3 DNA reads TGTGCCAGCAGCCCCGGGCCACGTTCCCAGTTCTTC. This encodes CASSPGPRSQFF. The chain joins TRBV7-8 to TRBJ2-1; the D is unclear. V was pared by 5 bases and J by 13 bases, with 15 bases between. The V gene's germline CDR1 is SGHVS and CDR2 FQNEAQ. The length of the CDR3 is 12 residues.